This T cell receptor beta chain came from a study of blood T cells in healthy people across ages. This CDR3 spans 15 amino acids. CDR1 and CDR2 (germline): SSHAT, FNYEAQ (reference sequence). The germline V and J ends were trimmed by 5 bases and 4 bases, with 15 bases remaining between them. The study, taken as a whole, reports: Total diversity from one million sequenced T cells was likely underestimated. Long-lived donors exceeded aged donors in naive CD4+ cells and diversity. With donor CMV status unknown, expanded clonotype changes were possibly confounded.

Remarks on this clonotype: What it recognizes is unknown.

It was with a sample-barcoded 5' primer and a J-beta primer mix that a second PCR of roughly 7 to 12 cycles was run. The template-switch adaptor was a 5' adaptor with 12 random nucleotides. It tagged each cDNA molecule. TCRdb re-called the 5' RACE reads through MiXCR, storing one row per CDR3 protein. This table holds around 1.5 million distinct CDR3 sequences, roughly 40% found once. V is TRBV7-7 and J is TRBJ2-1, with D perhaps matching TRBD2 (6 bases). The sample taken for sequencing was blood. The receptor's source is a woman in her late teens or twenties in good health. CDR3: CASSRGGGKYNEQFF. The CDR3 bases are TGTGCCAGCAGCCGTGGTGGCGGGAAGTACAATGAGCAGTTCTTC.